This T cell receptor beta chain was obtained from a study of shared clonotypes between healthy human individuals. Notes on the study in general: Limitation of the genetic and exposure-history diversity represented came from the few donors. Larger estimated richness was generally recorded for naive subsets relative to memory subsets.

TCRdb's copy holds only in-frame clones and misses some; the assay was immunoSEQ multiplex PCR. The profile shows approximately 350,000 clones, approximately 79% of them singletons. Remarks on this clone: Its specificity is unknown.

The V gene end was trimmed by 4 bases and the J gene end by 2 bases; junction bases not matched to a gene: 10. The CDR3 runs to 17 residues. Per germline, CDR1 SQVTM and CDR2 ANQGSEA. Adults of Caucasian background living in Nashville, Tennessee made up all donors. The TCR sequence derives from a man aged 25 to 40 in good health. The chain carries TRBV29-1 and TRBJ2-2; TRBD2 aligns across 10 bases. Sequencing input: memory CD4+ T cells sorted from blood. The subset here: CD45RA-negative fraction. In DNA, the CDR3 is TGCAGCGTTGGGGGAATACTAGCGGGGATTAACACCGGGGAGCTGTTTTTT. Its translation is CSVGGILAGINTGELFF.